This T cell receptor (beta chain) emerged from a study of beta chain features in type 1 diabetes. Whole-study findings and limits: Type 1 diabetes patients had TCRB CDR3s that were shorter (moderately but significantly so) in all four CD4+ subsets. Any PCR bias toward short templates would affect both groups alike. Naive, central memory and regulatory TCRB repertoires appeared more similar among patients than healthy donors. Here, the possible influence of HLA type (on TCRB rearrangement) remained unresolved.

Expressed TCRB transcripts were sequenced after all isolated RNA was converted to cDNA. Measured with immunoSEQ multiplex PCR; TCRdb has only the in-frame clones, and not every one. The sample consists of about 360,000 clones, roughly 12% of them appearing once. The sample holds a few counts of this clone. Its specificity is not known. The purity of all sorted populations exceeded 98%. Germline CDR1 is LNHDA and CDR2 is SQIVND (reference sequence). CDR3 length equals 13 residues. Trimming removed 5 bases at V and 1 base at J, with 3 bases between. The rearrangement links TRBV19 to TRBJ2-6; D call uncertain. This TCR derives from a young woman with type 1 diabetes. The sequenced sample consisted of naive CD4+ T cells from blood. The CDR3 is CASSASGANVLTF. Written as DNA, the CDR3 is TGTGCCAGTAGTGCGTCTGGGGCCAACGTCCTGACTTTC.